The 6 T cell receptor beta chains below were found in one sample sequenced in a study of T cells in Graves' hyperthyroidism and ophthalmopathy. From RNA transcripts, TCR beta CDR3 regions were amplified. First-round RT-PCR targeting the TCR CDR3 was performed with the HTBI primer set. MiXCR was run by TCRdb on the multiplex PCR reads, yielding one entry per CDR3 protein. Among approximately 740,000 distinct CDR3 sequences listed, around 15% were seen once. Material for sequencing was blood. The receptors shown here come from a young woman with Graves' hyperthyroidism.

This clonotype appeared many times. The V call is TRBV2, the J call TRBJ2-7; 12 bases match TRBD1. Losses at the gene ends were 5 bases for V and 7 bases for J; bases not matched to a gene: 9. Germline CDR1 SNHLY, CDR2 FYNNEI. The CDR3 is made up of 15 amino acids. Here the CDR3 DNA reads TGTGCCAGCAGTCCTCTGGGACAGGGGGCGAGGGAGCAGTACTTC. It translates to CASSPLGQGAREQYF. Supplemented by reference TRBV2 and TRBJ2-7, the full variable domain reads EPEVTQTPSHQVTQMGQEVILRCVPISNHLYFYWYRQILGQKVEFLVSFYNNEISEKSEIFDDQFSVERPDGSNFTLKIRSTKLEDSAMYFCASSPLGQGAREQYFGPGTRLTVT.

This clonotype was found a few times. V and J are TRBV15 and TRBJ1-2; 7 nucleotides agree with TRBD1. J gave up 6 bases and V 0 bases, and 7 bases lay outside the gene matches. From germline, CDR1 is LNHNV and CDR2 YYDKDF (reference sequence). The CDR3 extends over 15 amino acids. The CDR3 sequence: CATSRDLKGADGYTF. The CDR3 bases are TGTGCCACCAGCAGAGATCTCAAGGGGGCCGATGGCTACACCTTC.

The table lists this clonotype with many counts. CDR3 coding DNA: TGTGCCAGCAGCCAAGTGGGACTCCAGAGGGCCTACGAGCAGTACTTC. Its translation: CASSQVGLQRAYEQYF. This chain joins TRBV6-2 or TRBV6-3 and TRBJ2-7; D possibly corresponds to TRBD2 (6 bases). The CDR3 contains 16 residues. Trimming shortened V by 6 bases and J by 2 bases, and 20 bases separated the two germline ends. Germline V lookup: CDR1 MNHEY, CDR2 SVGEGT.

The chain employs TRBV6-1 and TRBJ2-2, with 8 bases that match TRBD2. This CDR3 spans 17 amino acids. The ends lost 5 bases at V and 6 bases at J; junction bases unmatched: 14. CDR1 is MNHNS and CDR2 is SASEGT in the germline V gene. CDR3 nucleotide sequence: TGTGCCAGCAGTCCAGGGACTAGTGTAATTTCGCCCGGGGAGCTGTTTTTT. Protein sequence: CASSPGTSVISPGELFF.

CDR3 coding DNA: TGCAGTGGTCGCGGAGGAAGCTCCTACGAGCAGTACTTC. Translation: CSGRGGSSYEQYF. The J gene is TRBJ2-7, the V gene TRBV20-1; D possibly corresponds to TRBD2 (5 bases). V was pared by 7 bases and J by 0 bases, with 13 bases between. The CDR3 covers 13 residues. Germline V CDR1 and CDR2: DFQATT, SNEGSKA (reference sequence).

The V and J genes are TRBV14 and TRBJ1-1; a possible D gene is TRBD1 (6 bases). The germline gives CDR1 SGHDN, CDR2 FVKESK. The CDR3 totals 13 residues. Trimming stripped 2 bases from V and 6 bases from J, with 10 bases between. CDR3 bases: TGTGCCAGCAGCCAAAGGGGGATCCCTGAAGCTTTCTTT. Its protein product is CASSQRGIPEAFF.